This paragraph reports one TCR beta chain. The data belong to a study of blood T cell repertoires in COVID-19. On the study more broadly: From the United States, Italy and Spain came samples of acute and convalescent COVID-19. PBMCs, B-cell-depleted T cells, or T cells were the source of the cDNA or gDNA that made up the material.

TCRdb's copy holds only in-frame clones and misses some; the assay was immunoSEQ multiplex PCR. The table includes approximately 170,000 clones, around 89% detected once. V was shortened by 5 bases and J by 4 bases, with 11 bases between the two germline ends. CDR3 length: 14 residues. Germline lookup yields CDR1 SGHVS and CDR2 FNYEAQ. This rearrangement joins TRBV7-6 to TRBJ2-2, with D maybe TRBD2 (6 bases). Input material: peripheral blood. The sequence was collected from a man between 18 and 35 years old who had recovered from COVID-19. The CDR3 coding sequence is TGTGCCAGCAGCCGGACTATTTCCACCGGGGAGCTGTTTTTT. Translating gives CASSRTISTGELFF.